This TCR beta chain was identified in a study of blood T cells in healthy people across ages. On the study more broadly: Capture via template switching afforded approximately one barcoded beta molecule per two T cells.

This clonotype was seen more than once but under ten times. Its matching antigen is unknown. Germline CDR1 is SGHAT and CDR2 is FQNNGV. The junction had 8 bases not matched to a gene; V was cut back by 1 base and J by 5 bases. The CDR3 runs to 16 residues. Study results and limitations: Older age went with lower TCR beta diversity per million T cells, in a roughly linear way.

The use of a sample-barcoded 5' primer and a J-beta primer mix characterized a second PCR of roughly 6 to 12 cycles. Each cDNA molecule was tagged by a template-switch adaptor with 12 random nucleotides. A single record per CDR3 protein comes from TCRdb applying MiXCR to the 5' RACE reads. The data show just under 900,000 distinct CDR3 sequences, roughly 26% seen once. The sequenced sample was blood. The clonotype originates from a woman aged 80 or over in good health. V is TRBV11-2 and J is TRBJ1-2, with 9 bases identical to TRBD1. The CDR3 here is CASSLGWQGQGYGYTF. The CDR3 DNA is TGTGCCAGCAGCTTAGGTTGGCAAGGACAGGGGTATGGCTACACCTTC.